This T cell receptor (beta chain) was captured by sequencing in a study of T cell clonality in common variable immunodeficiency. This table comes from immunoSEQ multiplex PCR, and its TCRdb copy is limited to in-frame clones, with some not included. The table lists around 57,000 clones, no singletons, with around 3.2% in the top ten. The germline V gene encodes CDR1 SGHNT and CDR2 YYREEE (reference sequence). V shed 4 bases and J 4 bases; nucleotides not matched to a gene: 6. This CDR3 spans 15 amino acids. This clone has a count of ten or more. Antigen specificity is unknown. Coverage ceases 3 residues before the CDR3 finishes, and the germline J gene fills in the end. Both groups were predominantly of Caucasian heritage. The study's findings and limits: CVID patient heterogeneity limited repertoire-clinical complication correlations. Fewer TCRbeta clones were shared among CVID subjects than controls. Compared with healthy controls, CVID subjects showed increased TCRbeta clonality, mostly in about a third.

Sequenced sample: peripheral blood mononuclear cells. The chain recombines TRBV5-4 with TRBJ1-4, with TRBD1 matching over 8 bases. The source of this sequence is a person between 18 and 75 years old in good health. CDR3: CASSGAGQGNEKLFF. The CDR3 DNA, read in part, is TGTGCCAGCAGCGGAGCCGGACAGGGTAATGAAAAA.